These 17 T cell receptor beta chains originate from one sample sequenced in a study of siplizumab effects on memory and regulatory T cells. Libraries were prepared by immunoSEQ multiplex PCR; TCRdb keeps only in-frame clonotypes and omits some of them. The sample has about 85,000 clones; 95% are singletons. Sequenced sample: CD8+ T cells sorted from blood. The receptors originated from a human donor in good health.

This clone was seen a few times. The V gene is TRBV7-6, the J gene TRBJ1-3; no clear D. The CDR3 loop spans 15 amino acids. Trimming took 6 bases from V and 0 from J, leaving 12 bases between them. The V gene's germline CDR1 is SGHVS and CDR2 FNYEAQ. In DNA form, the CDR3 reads TGTGCCAGCAGATCCCTACAGCACTCTGGAAACACCATATATTTT. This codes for CASRSLQHSGNTIYF.

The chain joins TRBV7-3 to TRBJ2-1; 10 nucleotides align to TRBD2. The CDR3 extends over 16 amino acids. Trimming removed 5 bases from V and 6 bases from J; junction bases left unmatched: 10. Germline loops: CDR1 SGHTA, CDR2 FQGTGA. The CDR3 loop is CASSRTGTSAFNEQFF. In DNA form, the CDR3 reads TGTGCCAGCAGCAGGACCGGGACTAGCGCTTTCAATGAGCAGTTCTTC.

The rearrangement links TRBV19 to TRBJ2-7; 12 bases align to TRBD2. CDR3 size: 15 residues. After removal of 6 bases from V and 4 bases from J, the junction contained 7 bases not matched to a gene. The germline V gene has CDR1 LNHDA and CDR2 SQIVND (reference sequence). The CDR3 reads CASRTSGSGLYEQYF. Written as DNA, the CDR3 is TGTGCCAGTAGGACTAGCGGGAGTGGGCTGTACGAGCAGTACTTC.

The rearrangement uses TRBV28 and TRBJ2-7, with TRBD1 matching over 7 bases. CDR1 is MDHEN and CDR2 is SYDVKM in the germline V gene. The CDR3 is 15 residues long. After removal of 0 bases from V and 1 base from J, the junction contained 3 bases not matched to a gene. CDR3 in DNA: TGTGCCAGCAGTTTATGGCAGGGGGAGTCCTACGAGCAGTACTTC. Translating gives CASSLWQGESYEQYF.

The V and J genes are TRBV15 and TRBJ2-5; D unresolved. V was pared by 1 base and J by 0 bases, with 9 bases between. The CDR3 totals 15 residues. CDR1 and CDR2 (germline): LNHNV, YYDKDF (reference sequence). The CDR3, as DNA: TGTGCCACCAGCAGAGGCCAGAGCAACCAAGAGACCCAGTACTTC. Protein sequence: CATSRGQSNQETQYF.

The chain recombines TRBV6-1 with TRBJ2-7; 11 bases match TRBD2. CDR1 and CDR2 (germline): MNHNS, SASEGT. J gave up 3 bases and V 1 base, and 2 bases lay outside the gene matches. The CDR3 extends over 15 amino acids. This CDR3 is CASSEETSGIYEQYF. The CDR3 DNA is TGTGCCAGCAGTGAAGAGACTAGCGGGATCTACGAGCAGTACTTC.

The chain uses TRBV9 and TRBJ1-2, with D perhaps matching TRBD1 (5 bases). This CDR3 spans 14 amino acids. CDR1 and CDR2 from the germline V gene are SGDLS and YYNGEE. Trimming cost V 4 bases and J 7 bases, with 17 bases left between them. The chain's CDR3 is CASSPRHGAIGYTF. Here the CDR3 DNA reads TGTGCCAGCAGCCCGCGACACGGGGCTATTGGCTACACCTTC.

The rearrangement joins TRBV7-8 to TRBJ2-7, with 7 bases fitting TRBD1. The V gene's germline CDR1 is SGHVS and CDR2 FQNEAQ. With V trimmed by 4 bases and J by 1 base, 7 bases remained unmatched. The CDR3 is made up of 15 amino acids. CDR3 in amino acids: CASSSRTGFSYEQYF. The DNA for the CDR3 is TGTGCCAGCAGCTCGAGGACAGGTTTTTCCTACGAGCAGTACTTC.

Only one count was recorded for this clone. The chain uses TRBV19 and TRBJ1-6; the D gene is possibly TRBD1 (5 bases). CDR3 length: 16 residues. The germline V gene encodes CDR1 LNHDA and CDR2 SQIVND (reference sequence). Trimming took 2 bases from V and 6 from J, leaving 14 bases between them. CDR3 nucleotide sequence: TGTGCCAGTAGTATATCTACACGTGGGACTAATTCACCCCTCCACTTT. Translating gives CASSISTRGTNSPLHF.

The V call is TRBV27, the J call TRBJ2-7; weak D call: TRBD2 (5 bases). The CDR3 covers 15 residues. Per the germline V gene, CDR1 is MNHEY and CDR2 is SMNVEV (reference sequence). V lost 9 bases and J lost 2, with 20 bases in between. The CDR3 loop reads CASSYVSVAPYEQYF. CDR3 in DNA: TGTGCCAGTTCCTATGTTAGCGTCGCTCCCTACGAGCAGTACTTC.

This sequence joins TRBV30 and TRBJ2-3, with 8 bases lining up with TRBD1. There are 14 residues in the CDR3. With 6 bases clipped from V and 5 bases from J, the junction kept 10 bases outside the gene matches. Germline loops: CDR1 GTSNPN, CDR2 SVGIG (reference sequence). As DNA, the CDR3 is TGTGCCTGTTCAGGCAGGGGGCGCGTAGATACGCAGTATTTT. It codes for CACSGRGRVDTQYF.

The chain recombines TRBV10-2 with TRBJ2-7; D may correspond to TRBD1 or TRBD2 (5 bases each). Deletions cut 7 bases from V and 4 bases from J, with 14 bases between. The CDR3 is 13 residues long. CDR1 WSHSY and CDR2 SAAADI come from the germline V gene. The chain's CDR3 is CASNQGEIYEQYF. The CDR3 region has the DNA TGCGCCAGCAATCAGGGAGAGATTTACGAGCAGTACTTC.

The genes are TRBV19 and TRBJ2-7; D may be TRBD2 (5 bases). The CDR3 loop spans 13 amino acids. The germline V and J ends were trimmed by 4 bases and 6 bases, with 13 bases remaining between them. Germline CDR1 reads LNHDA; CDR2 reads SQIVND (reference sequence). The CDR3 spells CASSKGGHIEQYF. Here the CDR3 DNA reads TGTGCCAGTAGTAAAGGAGGTCACATCGAGCAGTACTTC.

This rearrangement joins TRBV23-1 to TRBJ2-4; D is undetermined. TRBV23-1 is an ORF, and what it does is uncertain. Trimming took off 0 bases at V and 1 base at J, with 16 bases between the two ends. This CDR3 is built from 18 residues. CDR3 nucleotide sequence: TGCGCCAGCAGTCAATCTGTCCAGGCCCCCCTGGCCAAAAACATTCAGTACTTC. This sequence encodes CASSQSVQAPLAKNIQYF.

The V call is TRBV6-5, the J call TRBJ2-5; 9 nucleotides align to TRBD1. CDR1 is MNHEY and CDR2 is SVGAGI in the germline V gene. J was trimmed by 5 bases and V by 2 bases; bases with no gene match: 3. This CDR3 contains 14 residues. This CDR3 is CASSYRGTGETQYF. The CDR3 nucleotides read TGTGCCAGCAGTTACAGGGGGACAGGGGAGACCCAGTACTTC.

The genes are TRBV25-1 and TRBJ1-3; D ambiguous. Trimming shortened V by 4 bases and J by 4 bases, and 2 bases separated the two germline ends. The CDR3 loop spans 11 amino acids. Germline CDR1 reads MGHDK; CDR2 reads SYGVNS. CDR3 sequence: CASSGGNTIYF. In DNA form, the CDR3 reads TGTGCCAGCAGTGGAGGAAACACCATATATTTT.

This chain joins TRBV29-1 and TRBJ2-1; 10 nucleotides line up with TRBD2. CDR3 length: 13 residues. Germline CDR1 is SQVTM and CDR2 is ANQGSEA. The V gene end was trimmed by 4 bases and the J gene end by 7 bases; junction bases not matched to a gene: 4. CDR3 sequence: CSVVLAGFNEQFF. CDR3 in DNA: TGCAGCGTTGTACTAGCGGGATTTAATGAGCAGTTCTTC.